Shown below are 7 T cell receptor beta chains from a single sample sequenced in a study of shared clonotypes between healthy human individuals. Sequencing used immunoSEQ multiplex PCR; TCRdb keeps in-frame clones, though not all of them. The sample shows 1.4 million or so clones, just under 99% of them seen only once. Specimen: naive CD4+ T cells sorted from blood. Subset specified: CD45RA+ positively selected. The source of these receptors is a man between 25 and 39 years old in good health.

The V call is TRBV28, the J call TRBJ2-4, with 7 bases that match TRBD2. The length of the CDR3 is 16 residues. Germline V lookup: CDR1 MDHEN, CDR2 SYDVKM. The trim removed 3 bases at V and 3 bases at J, leaving 8 bases unmatched. The CDR3 DNA is TGTGCCAGCAGTTTGAAGCGGGACTTGATCAAAAACATTCAGTACTTC. Translating gives CASSLKRDLIKNIQYF.

The chain uses TRBV11-1 and TRBJ2-7; 7 nucleotides align to TRBD2. The germline V gene encodes CDR1 SGHAT and CDR2 FQDESV (reference sequence). The CDR3 totals 14 residues. J gave up 2 bases and V 5 bases, and 6 bases lay outside the gene matches. The CDR3, as DNA: TGTGCCAGCAGCAGTAGCGGGTCCACCTACGAGCAGTACTTC. Protein product: CASSSSGSTYEQYF.

This chain connects TRBV19 to TRBJ1-5; 8 bases align to TRBD1. Germline V gene data show CDR1 as LNHDA and CDR2 as SQIVND (reference sequence). The CDR3 runs 16 residues. With V trimmed by 6 bases and J by 0 bases, 7 bases remained unmatched. This CDR3 reads CASRLATGVSNQPQHF. The CDR3, as DNA: TGTGCCAGTAGGTTAGCGACAGGGGTTAGCAATCAGCCCCAGCATTTT.

The chain links TRBV2 to TRBJ1-5; TRBD1 is a possible D gene (6 bases). V was cut by 3 bases and J by 6 bases, with 12 bases left in between. The germline V gene encodes CDR1 SNHLY and CDR2 FYNNEI. This CDR3 is built from 14 residues. The CDR3 spells CASSDRRGGQPQHF. The CDR3 DNA follows: TGTGCCAGCAGTGATAGGAGGGGGGGTCAGCCCCAGCATTTT. The whole variable domain, filled in from reference TRBV2 and TRBJ1-5, reads EPEVTQTPSHQVTQMGQEVILRCVPISNHLYFYWYRQILGQKVEFLVSFYNNEISEKSEIFDDQFSVERPDGSNFTLKIRSTKLEDSAMYFCASSDRRGGQPQHFGDGTRLSIL.

The rearrangement uses TRBV10-3 and TRBJ2-1; 11 positions agree with TRBD1. V lost 5 bases, J lost 0 bases, and 12 bases stayed unmatched. Germline V CDR1 and CDR2: ENHRY, SYGVKD. This CDR3 is 19 amino acids long. The CDR3: CAISWDRGGTALSYNEQFF. In nucleotides, the CDR3 is TGTGCCATCAGTTGGGACAGGGGGGGGACTGCCCTCTCCTACAATGAGCAGTTCTTC.

The chain combines TRBV7-6 with TRBJ1-1; D is uncertain. Germline-derived CDR1 and CDR2 are SGHVS and FNYEAQ. The CDR3 runs 14 residues. The V end was cut by 3 bases, the J end by 1 base, with 9 bases between. Written as DNA, the CDR3 is TGTGCCAGCAGCTTCCACGGACCGAACACTGAAGCTTTCTTT. Amino acids: CASSFHGPNTEAFF.

V and J are TRBV2 and TRBJ2-7; D may be TRBD1 or TRBD2 (5 bases each). Germline values: CDR1 SNHLY, CDR2 FYNNEI. V lost 10 bases and J lost 1, with 17 bases in between. The CDR3 sequence is 14 residues long. The CDR3 DNA reads TGTGCCACCTTTTCTGCAGGGAGTTCCTACGAGCAGTACTTC. Its protein product is CATFSAGSSYEQYF. Full variable domain (remainder filled in from reference TRBV2 and TRBJ2-7): EPEVTQTPSHQVTQMGQEVILRCVPISNHLYFYWYRQILGQKVEFLVSFYNNEISEKSEIFDDQFSVERPDGSNFTLKIRSTKLEDSAMYFCATFSAGSSYEQYFGPGTRLTVT.